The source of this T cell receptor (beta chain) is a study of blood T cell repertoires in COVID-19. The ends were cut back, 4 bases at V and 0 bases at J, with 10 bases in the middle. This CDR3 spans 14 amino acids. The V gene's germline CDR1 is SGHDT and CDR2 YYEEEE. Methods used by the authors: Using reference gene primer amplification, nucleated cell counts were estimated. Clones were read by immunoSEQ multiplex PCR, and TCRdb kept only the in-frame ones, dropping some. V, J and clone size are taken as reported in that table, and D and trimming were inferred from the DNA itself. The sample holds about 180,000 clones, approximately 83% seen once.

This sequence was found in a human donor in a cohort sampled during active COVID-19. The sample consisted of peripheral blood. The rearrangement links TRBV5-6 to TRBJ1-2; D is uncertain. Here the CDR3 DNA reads TGTGCCAGCAGCCTCCGGCTAGCTAACTATGGCTACACCTTC. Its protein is CASSLRLANYGYTF.